This T cell receptor beta chain emerged from a study of T cell responses to AZD1222 COVID-19 vaccine. A note on this clone: What it binds is not known.

Study-wide points: Clonal diversity may have been underestimated, and the donors were mostly white British, with more females than males. Researchers took repertoire samples only after the peak T cell response had come. Spike-specific TCR breadth and depth were elevated following two AZD1222 doses.

Clones were sequenced by immunoSEQ multiplex PCR, and TCRdb holds only the in-frame ones, with some missing. The table has roughly 81,000 clones, 70% to 90% seen once. With V trimmed by 1 base and J by 3 bases, 3 bases remained unmatched. Germline-derived CDR1 and CDR2 are MNHEY and SVGEGT. The CDR3 spans 16 residues. The chain couples TRBV6-2 or TRBV6-3 to TRBJ2-6; 7 bases align to TRBD1. The sequences come from peripheral blood, collected on day 0 of AZD1222 vaccination. The receptor's source is an adult in good health. The CDR3 loop reads CASSYYYRGGANVLTF. The CDR3 DNA sequence: TGTGCCAGCAGTTACTATTACAGGGGTGGGGCCAACGTCCTGACTTTC.